A selection of T cell receptor beta chains follows, all from one sample in a study of blood T cell repertoires in COVID-19. Profiling relied on immunoSEQ multiplex PCR, and the TCRdb table lists in-frame clones only, not all of them. The table lists over 600,000 clones, 70% to 90% of them singletons. Sequences were obtained from peripheral blood. The receptors were sampled from a woman aged 18-30 years with acute or convalescent COVID-19. Each CDR3 is given with its conserved first and last residue. Fields, in order: J gene, D gene, clone size, V gene, CDR3 protein, CDR3 DNA. A D gene is named only where the DNA matches it firmly. The size field is filled for only some rows; it gives once, few, many or a size class.

j_gene: TRBJ1-2
d_gene: TRBD1
abundance: NA
v_gene: TRBV9
CDR3aa: CASSALGQGNGYTF
CDR3nt: TGTGCCAGCAGCGCCCTCGGACAGGGCAATGGCTACACCTTC

j_gene: TRBJ1-2
d_gene: NA
abundance: few
v_gene: TRBV7-2
CDR3aa: CASSLGRGNYGYTF
CDR3nt: TGTGCCAGCAGCTTGGGAAGGGGAAACTATGGCTACACCTTC

j_gene: TRBJ2-2
d_gene: NA
abundance: NA
v_gene: TRBV2
CDR3aa: CASSVYGTNTGELFF
CDR3nt: TGTGCCAGCAGTGTATACGGGACGAACACCGGGGAGCTGTTTTTT

j_gene: TRBJ1-2
d_gene: NA
abundance: NA
v_gene: TRBV5-1
CDR3aa: CASSFDLARGYTF
CDR3nt: TGCGCCAGCAGCTTCGACCTAGCCCGGGGCTACACCTTC

j_gene: TRBJ1-1
d_gene: NA
abundance: NA
v_gene: TRBV20-1
CDR3aa: CSAREGLF
CDR3nt: TGCAGTGCTAGGGAGGGACTGTTT

j_gene: TRBJ1-1
d_gene: NA
abundance: NA
v_gene: TRBV9
CDR3aa: CASSDPTGNTEAFF
CDR3nt: TGTGCCAGCAGCGACCCGACTGGTAACACTGAAGCTTTCTTT

j_gene: TRBJ1-1
d_gene: NA
abundance: once
v_gene: TRBV5-4
CDR3aa: CASSLGATEAFF
CDR3nt: TGTGCCAGCAGCTTGGGGGCGACGGAAGCTTTCTTT

j_gene: TRBJ2-3
d_gene: TRBD2
abundance: NA
v_gene: TRBV19
CDR3aa: CASSIGWASGYTDTQYF
CDR3nt: TGTGCCAGTAGTATAGGGTGGGCTAGCGGATACACAGATACGCAGTATTTT

j_gene: TRBJ1-2
d_gene: NA
abundance: NA
v_gene: TRBV4-1
CDR3aa: CASSHPVGGDYGYTF
CDR3nt: TGCGCCAGCAGCCACCCAGTGGGAGGAGACTATGGCTACACCTTC

j_gene: TRBJ2-2
d_gene: NA
abundance: NA
v_gene: TRBV3-1/TRBV3-2
CDR3aa: CASSPRSEGVNGELFF
CDR3nt: TGTGCCAGCAGCCCTAGGTCAGAGGGGGTGAACGGGGAGCTGTTTTTT

j_gene: TRBJ2-7
d_gene: NA
abundance: NA
v_gene: TRBV18
CDR3aa: CASSPPAGYEQYF
CDR3nt: TGTGCCAGCTCACCCCCTGCCGGCTACGAGCAGTACTTC

j_gene: TRBJ2-7
d_gene: TRBD2
abundance: NA
v_gene: TRBV4-2
CDR3aa: CASSHGGTSDEQYF
CDR3nt: TGTGCCAGCAGCCATGGTGGGACTAGCGACGAGCAGTACTTC

j_gene: TRBJ2-7
d_gene: TRBD1
abundance: NA
v_gene: TRBV6-1
CDR3aa: CASIKRDRDHEQYF
CDR3nt: TGTGCCAGCATTAAACGGGACAGGGACCACGAGCAGTACTTC

j_gene: TRBJ1-1
d_gene: NA
abundance: NA
v_gene: TRBV7-2
CDR3aa: CASSLLEEVYTEAFF
CDR3nt: TGTGCCAGCAGCTTATTGGAGGAGGTGTACACTGAAGCTTTCTTT

j_gene: TRBJ2-7
d_gene: TRBD1
abundance: NA
v_gene: TRBV6-5
CDR3aa: CASSYSFGGQGDEQYF
CDR3nt: TGTGCCAGCAGTTACAGCTTCGGGGGACAGGGCGACGAGCAGTACTTC

j_gene: TRBJ2-3
d_gene: NA
abundance: NA
v_gene: TRBV9
CDR3aa: CASSVAEDTVADTQYF
CDR3nt: TGTGCCAGCAGCGTCGCCGAGGACACGGTTGCAGATACGCAGTATTTT

j_gene: TRBJ1-5
d_gene: TRBD1
abundance: NA
v_gene: TRBV9
CDR3aa: CASSVTGGNQPQHF
CDR3nt: TGTGCCAGCAGCGTTACAGGGGGCAATCAGCCCCAGCATTTT

j_gene: TRBJ1-6
d_gene: TRBD1
abundance: NA
v_gene: TRBV3-1/TRBV3-2
CDR3aa: CASSRTGENSPLHF
CDR3nt: TGTGCCAGCAGCCGGACAGGGGAAAATTCACCCCTCCACTTT

j_gene: TRBJ2-5
d_gene: TRBD2
abundance: NA
v_gene: TRBV5-1
CDR3aa: CASSFRASGNQETQYF
CDR3nt: TGCGCCAGCAGCTTTCGGGCTAGCGGGAACCAAGAGACCCAGTACTTC

j_gene: TRBJ2-3
d_gene: TRBD2
abundance: NA
v_gene: TRBV7-2
CDR3aa: CASILLGGGLDTDTQYF
CDR3nt: TGTGCCAGCATCCTCCTTGGCGGGGGGTTAGACACAGATACGCAGTATTTT

j_gene: TRBJ1-4
d_gene: NA
abundance: NA
v_gene: TRBV7-2
CDR3aa: CASSFPLGGVEKLFF
CDR3nt: TGTGCCAGCAGCTTCCCCCTAGGCGGGGTTGAAAAACTGTTTTTT

j_gene: TRBJ1-5
d_gene: TRBD1
abundance: NA
v_gene: TRBV19
CDR3aa: CASRGQGKSPQHF
CDR3nt: TGTGCCAGCCGCGGACAGGGGAAATCACCCCAGCATTTT

j_gene: TRBJ2-5
d_gene: TRBD1
abundance: once
v_gene: TRBV30
CDR3aa: CAWSVTGGWGETQYF
CDR3nt: TGTGCCTGGAGTGTGACAGGGGGCTGGGGAGAGACCCAGTACTTC

j_gene: TRBJ2-7
d_gene: TRBD1
abundance: NA
v_gene: TRBV5-5
CDR3aa: CASSPGQGLSHEQYF
CDR3nt: TGTGCCAGCAGCCCGGGACAGGGCTTATCTCACGAGCAGTACTTC

j_gene: TRBJ2-3
d_gene: NA
abundance: NA
v_gene: TRBV6-5
CDR3aa: CASTRAATTDTQYF
CDR3nt: TGTGCCAGCACCCGAGCCGCTACCACAGATACGCAGTATTTT

j_gene: TRBJ1-1
d_gene: TRBD1
abundance: NA
v_gene: TRBV6-2/TRBV6-3
CDR3aa: CASSRDSLNTEAFF
CDR3nt: TGTGCCAGCAGCCGGGACAGCCTGAACACTGAAGCTTTCTTT

j_gene: TRBJ2-3
d_gene: NA
abundance: NA
v_gene: TRBV29-1
CDR3aa: CSVDNFLADTQYF
CDR3nt: TGCAGCGTTGATAACTTTCTCGCAGATACGCAGTATTTT

j_gene: TRBJ2-1
d_gene: NA
abundance: NA
v_gene: TRBV21-1
CDR3aa: CASSKVTTTYNEQFF
CDR3nt: TGTGCCAGCAGCAAAGTGACGACTACCTACAATGAGCAGTTCTTC

j_gene: TRBJ1-1
d_gene: NA
abundance: NA
v_gene: TRBV28
CDR3aa: CASSLMRTAPEAFF
CDR3nt: TGTGCCAGCAGCCTCATGCGGACAGCTCCTGAAGCTTTCTTT